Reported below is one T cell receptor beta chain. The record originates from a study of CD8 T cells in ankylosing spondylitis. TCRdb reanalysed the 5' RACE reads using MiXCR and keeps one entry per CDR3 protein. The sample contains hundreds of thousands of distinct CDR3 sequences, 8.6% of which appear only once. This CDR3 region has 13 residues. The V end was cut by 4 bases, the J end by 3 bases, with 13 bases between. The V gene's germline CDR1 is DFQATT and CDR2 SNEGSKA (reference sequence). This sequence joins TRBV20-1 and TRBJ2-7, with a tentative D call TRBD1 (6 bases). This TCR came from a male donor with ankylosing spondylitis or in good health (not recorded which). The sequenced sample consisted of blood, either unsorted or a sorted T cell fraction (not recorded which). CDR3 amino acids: CSATTGPLYEQYF. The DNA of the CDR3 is TGCAGTGCTACAACAGGGCCCCTCTACGAGCAGTACTTC.